This TCR beta chain was documented in a study of shared clonotypes between healthy human individuals. Libraries were prepared by immunoSEQ multiplex PCR; TCRdb keeps only in-frame clonotypes and omits some of them. The sample yields hundreds of thousands of clones, 70% to 80% seen once. This clonotype was obtained from a woman between 35 and 50 years old in good health. Some clones in this sample may be carry-over from other donors' samples. Sequenced: PBMCs.

CDR3 bases: TGTGCCAGCAGTGAGACTGGCTACAATGAGCAGTTCTTC. Amino acids: CASSETGYNEQFF. V is TRBV2 and J is TRBJ2-1; D ambiguous. In germline, CDR1 is SNHLY, CDR2 FYNNEI. The CDR3 extends over 13 amino acids. V lost 3 bases to trimming and J lost 3 bases, with 6 bases between them.